The clone carrying this T cell receptor (beta chain) was observed a few times. What it binds is not known. The data derive from a study of T cells after yellow fever vaccination. A single record per CDR3 protein comes from TCRdb applying MiXCR to the 5' RACE reads. The sample contains some 220,000 distinct CDR3 sequences, more than 3% of which appear only once. Deletions cut 3 bases from V and 6 bases from J, with 19 bases between. The CDR3 is 15 residues long. CDR1 and CDR2 (germline): DFQATT, SNEGSKA (reference sequence). General observations from the study: Clones from primary vaccination mostly reappeared after the booster (less than 98% CD4, approximately 88% CD8). A minor fraction of clonotypes spanned both CD4 and CD8 compartments.

The origin of this receptor is a man aged 18 to 35 who received the YFV17D yellow fever vaccine. Sequencing was performed on CD4+ T cells sorted from PBMCs, taken 10 days after the yellow fever booster vaccination. The chain uses TRBV20-1 and TRBJ2-3; D perhaps matches TRBD1 (5 bases). DNA of the CDR3: TGCAGTGCTAGTCCCCCCACGCAGGGTTGGGATACGCAGTATTTT. Translating gives CSASPPTQGWDTQYF.